This T cell receptor (beta chain) came from a study of blood T cell repertoires in COVID-19. Sequencing was performed with immunoSEQ multiplex PCR; in TCRdb, only in-frame clones are kept and a portion is missing. The repertoire includes 200,000 to 250,000 clones, 88% of them detected once, and less than 3% sits in the top ten. J was trimmed by 6 bases and V by 4 bases; bases with no gene match: 8. Germline CDR1 reads MDHEN; CDR2 reads SYDVKM. CDR3 length: 15 residues. The TCR originated in a woman aged 55-70 years with acute or convalescent COVID-19. The genes are TRBV28 and TRBJ2-2, with TRBD1 matching over 7 bases. The sample comprised peripheral blood. This CDR3 is CASSYSNTGAGELFF. The CDR3 nucleotides are TGTGCCAGCAGTTATTCCAATACAGGGGCCGGGGAGCTGTTTTTT.